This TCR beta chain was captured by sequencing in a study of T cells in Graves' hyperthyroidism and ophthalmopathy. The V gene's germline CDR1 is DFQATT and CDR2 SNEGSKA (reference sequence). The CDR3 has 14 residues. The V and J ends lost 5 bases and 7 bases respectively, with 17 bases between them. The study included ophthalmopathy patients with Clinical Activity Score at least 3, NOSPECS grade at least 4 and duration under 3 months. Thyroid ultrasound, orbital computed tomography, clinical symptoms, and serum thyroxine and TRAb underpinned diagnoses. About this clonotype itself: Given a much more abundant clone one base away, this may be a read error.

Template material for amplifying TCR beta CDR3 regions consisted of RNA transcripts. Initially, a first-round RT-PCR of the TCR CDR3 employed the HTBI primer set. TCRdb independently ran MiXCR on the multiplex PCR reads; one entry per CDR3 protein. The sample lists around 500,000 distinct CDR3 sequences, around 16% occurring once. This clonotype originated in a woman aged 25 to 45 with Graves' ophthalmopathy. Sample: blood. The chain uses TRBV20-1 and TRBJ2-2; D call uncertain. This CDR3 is CSACSQGAGGELFF. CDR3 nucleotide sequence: TGCAGTGCTTGCTCCCAAGGAGCCGGCGGGGAGCTGTTTTTT.